This T cell receptor (beta chain) appears in the sequencing data of a study of T cells in Graves' hyperthyroidism and ophthalmopathy. TCR beta CDR3 regions were amplified from RNA transcripts. RT-PCR in the first round (using the HTBI primer set) targeted the TCR CDR3. MiXCR, run by TCRdb on the multiplex PCR reads, gives a single entry per CDR3 protein. The sample has 450,000 to 700,000 distinct CDR3 sequences; under 60% are singletons. This clonotype appeared many times. After removal of 9 bases from V and 3 bases from J, the junction contained 9 bases not matched to a gene. The germline V gene encodes CDR1 LNHDA and CDR2 SQIVND (reference sequence). The CDR3 runs to 14 residues.

The sample consisted of peripheral blood or thyroid tissue (not recorded which). The chain couples TRBV19 to TRBJ2-7; 9 bases agree with TRBD2. The clonotype was recovered from an adult woman with Graves' disease, either hyperthyroidism or ophthalmopathy (not recorded which). The CDR3 bases are TGTGCCAGCAGAGAGCGGGAGGAATACTACGAGCAGTACTTC. It yields the protein CASREREEYYEQYF.